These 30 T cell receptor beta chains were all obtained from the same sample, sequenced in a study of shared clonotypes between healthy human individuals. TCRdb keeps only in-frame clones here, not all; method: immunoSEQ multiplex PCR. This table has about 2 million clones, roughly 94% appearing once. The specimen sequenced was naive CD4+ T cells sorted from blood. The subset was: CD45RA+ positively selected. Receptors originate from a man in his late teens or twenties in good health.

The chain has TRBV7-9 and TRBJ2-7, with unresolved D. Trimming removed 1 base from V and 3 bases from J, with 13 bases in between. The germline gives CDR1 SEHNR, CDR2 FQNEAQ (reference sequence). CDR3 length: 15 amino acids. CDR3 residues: CASSLGQNWVYEQYF. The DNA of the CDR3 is TGTGCCAGCAGCTTAGGCCAGAATTGGGTCTACGAGCAGTACTTC.

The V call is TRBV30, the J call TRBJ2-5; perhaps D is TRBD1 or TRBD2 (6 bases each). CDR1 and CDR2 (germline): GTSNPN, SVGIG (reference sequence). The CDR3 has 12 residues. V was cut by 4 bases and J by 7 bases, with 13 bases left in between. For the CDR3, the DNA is TGTGCCTGGAAGGGGGGCCAGGGGACCCAGTACTTC. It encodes CAWKGGQGTQYF.

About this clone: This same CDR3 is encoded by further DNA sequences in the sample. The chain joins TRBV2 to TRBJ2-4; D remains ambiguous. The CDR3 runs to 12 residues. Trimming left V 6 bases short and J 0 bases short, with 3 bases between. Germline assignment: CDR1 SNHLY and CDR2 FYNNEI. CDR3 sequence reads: CASRLAKNIQYF. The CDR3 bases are TGTGCCAGCAGGTTAGCCAAAAACATTCAGTACTTC.

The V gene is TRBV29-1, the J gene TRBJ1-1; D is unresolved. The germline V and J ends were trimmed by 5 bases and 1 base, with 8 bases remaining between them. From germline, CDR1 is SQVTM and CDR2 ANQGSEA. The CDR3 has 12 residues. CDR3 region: CSVSDTNTEAFF. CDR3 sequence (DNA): TGCAGCGTTTCCGATACGAACACTGAAGCTTTCTTT. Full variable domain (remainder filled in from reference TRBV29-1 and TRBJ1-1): SAVISQKPSRDICQRGTSLTIQCQVDSQVTMMFWYRQQPGQSLTLIATANQGSEATYESGFVIDKFPISRPNLTFSTLTVSNMSPEDSSIYLCSVSDTNTEAFFGQGTRLTVV.

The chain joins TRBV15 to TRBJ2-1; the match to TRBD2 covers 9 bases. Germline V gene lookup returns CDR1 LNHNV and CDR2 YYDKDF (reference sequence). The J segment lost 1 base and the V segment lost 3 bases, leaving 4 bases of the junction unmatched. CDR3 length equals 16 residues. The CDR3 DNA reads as TGTGCCACCAGCAGTAGCGGGAGTGCGTCCTACAATGAGCAGTTCTTC. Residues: CATSSSGSASYNEQFF. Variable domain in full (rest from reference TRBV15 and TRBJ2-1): DAMVIQNPRYQVTQFGKPVTLSCSQTLNHNVMYWYQQKSSQAPKLLFHYYDKDFNNEADTPDNFQSRRPNTSFCFLDIRSPGLGDTAMYLCATSSSGSASYNEQFFGPGTRLTVL.

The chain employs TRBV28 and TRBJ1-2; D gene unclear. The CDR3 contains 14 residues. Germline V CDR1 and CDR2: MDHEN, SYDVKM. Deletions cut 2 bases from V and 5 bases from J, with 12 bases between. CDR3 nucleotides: TGTGCCAGCAGTTTAATAGGCAAGAGTTATGGCTACACCTTC. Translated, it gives CASSLIGKSYGYTF.

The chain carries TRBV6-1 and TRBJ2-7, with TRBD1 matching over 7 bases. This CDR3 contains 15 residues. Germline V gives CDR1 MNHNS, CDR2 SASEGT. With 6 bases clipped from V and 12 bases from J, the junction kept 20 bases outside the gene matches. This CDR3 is CASSKRAADMGDRYF. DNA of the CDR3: TGTGCCAGCAGCAAACGCGCGGCGGATATGGGGGACAGGTACTTC.

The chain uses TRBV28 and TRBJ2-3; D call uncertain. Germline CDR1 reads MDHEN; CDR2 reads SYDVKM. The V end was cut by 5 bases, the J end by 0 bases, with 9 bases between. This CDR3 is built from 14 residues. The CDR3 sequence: CASSQDGSTDTQYF. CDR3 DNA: TGTGCCAGCAGTCAGGACGGTAGCACAGATACGCAGTATTTT.

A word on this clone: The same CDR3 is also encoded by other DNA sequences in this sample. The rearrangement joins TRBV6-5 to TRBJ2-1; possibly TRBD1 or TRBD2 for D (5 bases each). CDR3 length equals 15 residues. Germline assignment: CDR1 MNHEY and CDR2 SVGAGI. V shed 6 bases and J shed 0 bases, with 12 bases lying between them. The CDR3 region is CASRRGLSSYNEQFF. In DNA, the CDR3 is TGTGCCAGCAGACGGGGCCTTAGCTCCTACAATGAGCAGTTCTTC.

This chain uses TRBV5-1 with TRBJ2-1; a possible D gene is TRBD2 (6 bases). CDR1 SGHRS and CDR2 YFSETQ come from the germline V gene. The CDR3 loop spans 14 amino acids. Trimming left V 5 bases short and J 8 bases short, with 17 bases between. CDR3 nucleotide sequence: TGCGCCAGCAGGCCATTGACTAGTGGGTATGAGCAGTTCTTC. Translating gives CASRPLTSGYEQFF.

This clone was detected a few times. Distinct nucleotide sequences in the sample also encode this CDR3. The CDR3 nucleotides read TGTGCCATCAGTGAGTCGGGACAGAACTATGGCTACACCTTC. Translation gives CAISESGQNYGYTF. The chain combines TRBV10-3 with TRBJ1-2, with 7 positions matching TRBD1. V shed 0 bases, J shed 2 bases, and the junction held 0 bases outside the gene matches. The CDR3 totals 14 residues. Germline CDR1 reads ENHRY; CDR2 reads SYGVKD.

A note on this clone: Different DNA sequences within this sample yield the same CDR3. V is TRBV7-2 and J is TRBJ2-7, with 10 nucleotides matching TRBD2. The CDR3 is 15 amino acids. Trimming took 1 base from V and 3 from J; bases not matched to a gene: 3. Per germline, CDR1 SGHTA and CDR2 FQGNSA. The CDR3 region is CASSLGTSGYYEQYF. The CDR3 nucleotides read TGTGCCAGCAGCTTAGGGACTAGCGGATACTACGAGCAGTACTTC.

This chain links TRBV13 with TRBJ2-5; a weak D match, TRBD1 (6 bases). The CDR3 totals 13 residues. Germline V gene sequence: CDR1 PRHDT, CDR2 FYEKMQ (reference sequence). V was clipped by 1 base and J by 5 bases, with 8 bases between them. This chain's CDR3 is CASSLARGETQYF. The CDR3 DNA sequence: TGTGCCAGCAGCTTAGCCAGGGGCGAGACCCAGTACTTC.

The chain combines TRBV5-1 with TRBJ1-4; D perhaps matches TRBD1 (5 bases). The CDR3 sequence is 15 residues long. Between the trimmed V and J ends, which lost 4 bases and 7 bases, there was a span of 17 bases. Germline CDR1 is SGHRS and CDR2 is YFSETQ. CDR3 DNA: TGCGCCAGCAGCCCCGCTGGGGGGGAGAGTGAAAAACTGTTTTTT. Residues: CASSPAGGESEKLFF.

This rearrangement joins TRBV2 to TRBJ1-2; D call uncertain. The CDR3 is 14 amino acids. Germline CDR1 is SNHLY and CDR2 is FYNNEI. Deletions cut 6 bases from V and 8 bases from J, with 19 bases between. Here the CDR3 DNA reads TGTGCCAGCAGAGCGTTGGCACAGCCCCGGGGCTACACCTTC. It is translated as CASRALAQPRGYTF. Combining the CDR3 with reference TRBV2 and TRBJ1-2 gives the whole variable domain EPEVTQTPSHQVTQMGQEVILRCVPISNHLYFYWYRQILGQKVEFLVSFYNNEISEKSEIFDDQFSVERPDGSNFTLKIRSTKLEDSAMYFCASRALAQPRGYTFGSGTRLTVV.

The chain's CDR3 is CASSQQGGNEQFF. In DNA form, the CDR3 reads TGTGCCAGCAGTCAACAGGGAGGGAATGAGCAGTTCTTC. This chain links TRBV6-4 with TRBJ2-1; D is perhaps TRBD2 (7 bases). This CDR3 spans 13 amino acids. Germline CDR1 and CDR2: MRHNA and SNTAGT. The V end lost 5 bases, the J end lost 7 bases, and 12 bases lay between the germline ends.

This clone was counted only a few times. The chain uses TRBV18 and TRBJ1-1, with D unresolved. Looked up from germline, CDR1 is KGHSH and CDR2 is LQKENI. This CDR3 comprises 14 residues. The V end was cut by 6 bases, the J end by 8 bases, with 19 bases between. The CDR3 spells CASSPTAESSEAFF. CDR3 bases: TGTGCCAGCTCTCCAACCGCCGAGTCGTCAGAAGCTTTCTTT.

The chain's CDR3 is CASSEWGSPNYGYTF. As DNA, the CDR3 is TGTGCCAGCAGTGAATGGGGGTCCCCTAACTATGGCTACACCTTC. The chain recombines TRBV2 with TRBJ1-2; TRBD1 might be the D (5 bases). CDR3 length: 15 amino acids. Germline V lookup: CDR1 SNHLY, CDR2 FYNNEI. Between the trimmed V and J ends, which lost 2 bases and 0 bases, there was a span of 10 bases.

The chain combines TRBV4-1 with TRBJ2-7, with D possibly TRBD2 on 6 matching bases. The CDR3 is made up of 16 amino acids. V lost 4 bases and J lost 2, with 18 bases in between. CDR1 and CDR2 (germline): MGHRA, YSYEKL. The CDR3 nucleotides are TGCGCCAGCAGCCGCGGAGCCGGGACTCCCACCTACGAGCAGTACTTC. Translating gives CASSRGAGTPTYEQYF.

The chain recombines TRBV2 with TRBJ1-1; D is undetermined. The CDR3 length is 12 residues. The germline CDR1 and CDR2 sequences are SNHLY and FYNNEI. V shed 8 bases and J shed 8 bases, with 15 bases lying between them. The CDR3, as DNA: TGTGCCAGCCTCGTCTTGGGTCCGGAAGCTTTCTTT. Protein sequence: CASLVLGPEAFF.

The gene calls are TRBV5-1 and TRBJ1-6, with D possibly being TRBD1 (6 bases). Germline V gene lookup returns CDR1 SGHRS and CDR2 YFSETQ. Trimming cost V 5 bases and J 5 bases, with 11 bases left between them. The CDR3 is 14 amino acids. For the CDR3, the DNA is TGCGCCAGCAGTACAGGGTTCGATAATTCACCCCTCCACTTT. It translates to CASSTGFDNSPLHF.

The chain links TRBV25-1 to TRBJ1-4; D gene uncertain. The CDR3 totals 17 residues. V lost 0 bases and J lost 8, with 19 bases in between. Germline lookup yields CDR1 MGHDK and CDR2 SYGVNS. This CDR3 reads CASSEYNPIGGREKLFF. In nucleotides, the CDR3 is TGTGCCAGCAGTGAATATAACCCCATCGGAGGGAGGGAAAAACTGTTTTTT.

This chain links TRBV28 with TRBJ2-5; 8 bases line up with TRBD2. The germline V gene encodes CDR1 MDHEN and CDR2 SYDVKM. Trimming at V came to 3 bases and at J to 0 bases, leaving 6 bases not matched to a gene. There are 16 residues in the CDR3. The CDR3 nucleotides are TGTGCCAGCAGTTTGGGACCGGGGGGGCACCAAGAGACCCAGTACTTC. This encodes CASSLGPGGHQETQYF.

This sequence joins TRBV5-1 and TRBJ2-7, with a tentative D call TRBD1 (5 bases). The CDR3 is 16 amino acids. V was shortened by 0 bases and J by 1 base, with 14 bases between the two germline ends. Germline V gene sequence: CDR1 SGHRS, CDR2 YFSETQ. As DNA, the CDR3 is TGCGCCAGCAGCTTGGAGGTGGGGCATGGATCCTACGAGCAGTACTTC. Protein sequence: CASSLEVGHGSYEQYF. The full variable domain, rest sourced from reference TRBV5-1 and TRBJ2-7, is KAGVTQTPRYLIKTRGQQVTLSCSPISGHRSVSWYQQTPGQGLQFLFEYFSETQRNKGNFPGRFSGRQFSNSRSEMNVSTLELGDSALYLCASSLEVGHGSYEQYFGPGTRLTVT.

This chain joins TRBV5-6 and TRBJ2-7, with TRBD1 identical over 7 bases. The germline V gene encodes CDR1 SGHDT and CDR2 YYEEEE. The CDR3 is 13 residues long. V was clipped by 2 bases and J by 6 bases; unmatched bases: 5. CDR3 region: CASSFDRVSEQYF. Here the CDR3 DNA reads TGTGCCAGCAGCTTCGACAGGGTAAGCGAGCAGTACTTC.

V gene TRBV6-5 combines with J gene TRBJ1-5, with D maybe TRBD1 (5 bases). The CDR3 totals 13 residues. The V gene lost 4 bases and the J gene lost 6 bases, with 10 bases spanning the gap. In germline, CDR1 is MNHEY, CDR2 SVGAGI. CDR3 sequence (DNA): TGTGCCAGCAGTTTGACAGCATCTCAGCCCCAGCATTTT. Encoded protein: CASSLTASQPQHF.

DNA for the CDR3: TGTGCCAGCAGTCCCGCCAGGGGGTCCAATCAGCCCCAGCATTTT. It translates to CASSPARGSNQPQHF. The V call is TRBV6-5, the J call TRBJ1-5; 7 bases are shared with TRBD1. Losses at the gene ends were 5 bases for V and 3 bases for J; bases not matched to a gene: 7. The germline CDR1 and CDR2 sequences are MNHEY and SVGAGI. CDR3 length: 15 amino acids.

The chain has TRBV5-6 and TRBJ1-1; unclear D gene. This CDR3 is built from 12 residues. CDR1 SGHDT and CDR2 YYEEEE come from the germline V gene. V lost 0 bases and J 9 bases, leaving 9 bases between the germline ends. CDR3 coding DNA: TGTGCCAGCAGCTTGGCCGGCATAAAAGCTTTCTTT. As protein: CASSLAGIKAFF.

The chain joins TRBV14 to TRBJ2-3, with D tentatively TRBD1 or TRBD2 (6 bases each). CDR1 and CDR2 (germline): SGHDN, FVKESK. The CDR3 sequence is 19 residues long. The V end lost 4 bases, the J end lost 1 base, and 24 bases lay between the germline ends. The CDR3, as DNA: TGTGCCAGCAGCCCCTGGACTACATCAGGGGCCAAGGGCACAGATACGCAGTATTTT. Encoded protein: CASSPWTTSGAKGTDTQYF.

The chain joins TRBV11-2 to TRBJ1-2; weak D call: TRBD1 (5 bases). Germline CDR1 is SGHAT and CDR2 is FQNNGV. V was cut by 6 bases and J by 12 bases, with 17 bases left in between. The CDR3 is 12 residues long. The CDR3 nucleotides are TGTGCCAGCAGTTCATTAATCCCAGGGAACACCTTC. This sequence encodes CASSSLIPGNTF.